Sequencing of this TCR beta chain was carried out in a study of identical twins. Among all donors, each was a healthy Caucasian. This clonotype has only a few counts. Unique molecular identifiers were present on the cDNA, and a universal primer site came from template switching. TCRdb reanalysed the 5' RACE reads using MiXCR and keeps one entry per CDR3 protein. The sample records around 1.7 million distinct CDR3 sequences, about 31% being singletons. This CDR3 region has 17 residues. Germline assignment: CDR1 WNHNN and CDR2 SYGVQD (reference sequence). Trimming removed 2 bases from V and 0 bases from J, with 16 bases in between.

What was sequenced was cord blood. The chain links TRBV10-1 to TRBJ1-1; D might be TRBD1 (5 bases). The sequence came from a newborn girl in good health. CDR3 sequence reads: CASSEIPGSVMNTEAFF. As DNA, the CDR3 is TGCGCCAGCAGTGAGATCCCAGGGTCCGTCATGAACACTGAAGCTTTCTTT.